The sequence of this T cell receptor beta chain was determined in a study of regulatory T cells in long-lasting Graves disease. Through Arm-PCR of CDR3 regions and iRepertoire HTBI primers, TCR beta libraries were built. TCRdb reanalysed the multiplex PCR reads using MiXCR and keeps one entry per CDR3 protein. The data contain 500,000 or so distinct CDR3 sequences, about 15% of them seen just once; the ten biggest clones take up roughly 15%. Looked up from germline, CDR1 is PRHDT and CDR2 is FYEKMQ (reference sequence). The CDR3 has 16 residues. The trim removed 3 bases at V and 4 bases at J, leaving 9 bases unmatched. Whole-study results and caveats: TCR diversity was lower in persistent Graves' patients (versus newly diagnosed ones). Persistent disease exhibited a predilection for TRBV28, TRBJ1-2 and TRBJ2-5.

Time point of the sample: newly diagnosed GD, antithyroid drugs for less than 3 months. Researchers made the TCR library from RNA that was extracted from PBMCs. This clonotype was observed a few times. The antigen is unknown. These records were also assigned to another study, of T cells in Graves' hyperthyroidism and ophthalmopathy. That paper adds: Stable hyperthyroidism and ophthalmopathy were separated using 13 V-J signatures.

The sequenced sample was peripheral blood mononuclear cells (PBMCs), obtained at new diagnosis, from a patient treated with antithyroid drugs. This TCR derives from a woman aged 45-59 years with Graves disease. V usage is TRBV13 and J usage is TRBJ2-1; 7 nucleotides line up with TRBD2. The CDR3, as DNA: TGTGCCAGCAGCTTGGGGACTCCCGGGGGGTACAATGAGCAGTTCTTC. Translation gives CASSLGTPGGYNEQFF.